Listed below are T cell receptor beta chains from one sample, sequenced in a study of regulatory T cells in long-lasting Graves disease. A single record per CDR3 protein comes from TCRdb applying MiXCR to the multiplex PCR reads. The repertoire includes 400,000 or so distinct CDR3 sequences, around a quarter of them detected once, and about 26% sits in the top ten. The sample in question was peripheral blood mononuclear cells (PBMCs), obtained when the disease was refractory, from a patient treated with antithyroid drugs. The source is a female donor with Graves disease. CDR3s include the opening cysteine and the closing phenylalanine or tryptophan. The D gene is left open where the match is weak. The size field is filled for only some rows; it gives once, few, many or a size class.

j_gene	abundance	v_gene	d_gene	CDR3aa	CDR3nt
TRBJ1-3	.	TRBV6-5	.	CASSYSARGNSGNTIYF	TGTGCCAGCAGTTACTCAGCGCGGGGCAACTCTGGAAACACCATATATTTT
TRBJ1-1	.	TRBV5-1	TRBD1	CASSSRQGFNTEAFF	TGCGCCAGCAGCTCAAGACAGGGCTTTAACACTGAAGCTTTCTTT
TRBJ1-2	many	TRBV28	.	CASSSDNYGYTF	TGTGCCAGCAGTTCCGATAACTATGGCTACACCTTC
TRBJ2-7	many	TRBV5-5	.	CASSFSSFYEQYF	TGTGCCAGCAGCTTTTCTAGTTTCTACGAGCAGTACTTC
TRBJ2-2	once	TRBV10-2	TRBD2	CASSGNSGRSGTGELFF	TGCGCCAGCAGTGGTAATAGCGGGAGGAGTGGAACCGGGGAGCTGTTTTTT
TRBJ1-4	few	TRBV7-8	.	CASSLRSGTNEKLFF	TGTGCCAGCAGCTTAAGATCCGGAACCAATGAAAAACTGTTTTTT
TRBJ1-1	.	TRBV7-9	.	CASSFFPALEAFF	TGTGCCAGCAGCTTTTTCCCCGCTCTTGAAGCTTTCTTT
TRBJ2-7	few	TRBV7-9	.	CASSLSPREQYF	TGTGCCAGCAGCTTGTCTCCGCGCGAGCAGTACTTC
TRBJ2-7	many	TRBV6-5	.	CASSCPLPRAAYEQYF	TGTGCCAGCAGTTGTCCGCTGCCCCGTGCCGCCTACGAGCAGTACTTC
TRBJ1-2	.	TRBV14	TRBD1	CASSQTGTGSSAGGYTF	TGTGCCAGCAGCCAAACCGGGACAGGGTCTTCGGCGGGTGGCTACACCTTC
TRBJ1-1	.	TRBV2	.	CAGRRRNGVDTFF	TGTGCCGGACGACGGCGGAATGGGGTTGATACTTTCTTT
TRBJ2-5	.	TRBV6-5	TRBD2	CASSLPSGRMETQYF	TGTGCCAGCAGTTTGCCTAGCGGGAGAATGGAGACCCAGTACTTC
TRBJ1-1	few	TRBV19	TRBD1	CATERKTGGGTEAFF	TGTGCCACCGAACGAAAGACAGGGGGGGGCACTGAAGCTTTCTTT
TRBJ2-5	few	TRBV6-2/TRBV6-3	.	CASSTLALQETQYF	TGTGCCAGCAGTACCCTAGCGCTCCAAGAGACCCAGTACTTC
TRBJ1-5	.	TRBV19	.	CATARDTGNQPQHF	TGTGCCACCGCGCGGGACACTGGTAATCAGCCCCAGCATTTT
TRBJ2-5	many	TRBV12-3/TRBV12-4	TRBD1	CASSQMKGAGQETQYF	TGTGCCAGCAGCCAAATGAAGGGGGCAGGCCAAGAGACCCAGTACTTC
TRBJ2-7	.	TRBV27	TRBD1	CASSSTGTETEQYF	TGTGCCAGTTCCTCAACCGGGACAGAGACCGAGCAGTACTTC
TRBJ2-2	many	TRBV28	.	CASSSTYTSYTGELFF	TGTGCCAGCAGTTCAACTTATACCTCTTACACCGGGGAGCTGTTTTTT
TRBJ2-3	.	TRBV19	.	CASRETRGTDTQYF	TGTGCCAGTCGAGAGACTAGAGGCACAGATACGCAGTATTTT
TRBJ1-2	.	TRBV29-1	TRBD1	CSVASGTASGYTF	TGCAGCGTTGCTTCCGGGACAGCTAGCGGCTACACCTTC
TRBJ2-4	few	TRBV29-1	TRBD1	CSGQGTKNIQYF	TGCAGCGGACAGGGAACCAAAAACATTCAGTACTTC
TRBJ2-2	few	TRBV12-3/TRBV12-4	.	CASTSGFGELFF	TGTGCCAGCACCTCAGGGTTCGGGGAGCTGTTTTTT
TRBJ2-7	.	TRBV27	TRBD1	CASRREGQGYEQYF	TGTGCCAGCAGAAGAGAGGGACAGGGCTACGAGCAGTACTTC
TRBJ1-5	.	TRBV7-8	.	CASSSKHRTVSNQPQHF	TGTGCCAGCAGCTCAAAACACCGGACGGTCAGCAATCAGCCCCAGCATTTT
TRBJ2-7	many	TRBV7-9	.	CASNAASGDEQYF	TGTGCCAGCAACGCGGCGAGCGGAGACGAGCAGTACTTC
TRBJ2-7	many	TRBV27	.	CASSFQPSSYEQYF	TGTGCCAGCAGTTTTCAGCCTAGCTCCTACGAGCAGTACTTC
TRBJ2-7	many	TRBV18	TRBD1	CASSDRGESYEQYF	TGTGCCAGCTCAGACAGGGGTGAATCCTACGAGCAGTACTTC
TRBJ1-2	.	TRBV4-1	.	CASSQDWGQNYGYTF	TGCGCCAGCAGCCAAGATTGGGGTCAGAACTATGGCTACACCTTC
TRBJ1-2	many	TRBV20-1	TRBD1	CSARDPVDRGGHGYTF	TGCAGTGCTAGAGATCCCGTTGACAGGGGAGGCCATGGCTACACCTTC
TRBJ1-1	.	TRBV3-1	.	CASSQVGRLNTEAFF	TGTGCCAGCAGCCAAGTAGGACGGTTGAACACTGAAGCTTTCTTT
TRBJ2-1	many	TRBV20-1	.	CSARKAGAVEQFF	TGCAGTGCTAGAAAGGCAGGGGCGGTTGAGCAGTTCTTC
TRBJ2-1	.	TRBV12-3/TRBV12-4	TRBD1	CASSFGTGLYEQFF	TGTGCCAGCAGTTTCGGGACAGGGTTATATGAGCAGTTCTTC
TRBJ2-7	many	TRBV2	.	CASRIRLYEQYF	TGTGCCAGCAGGATACGACTCTACGAGCAGTACTTC
TRBJ1-5	many	TRBV20-1	.	CSARGPGMRQPQHF	TGCAGTGCTAGAGGCCCAGGGATGAGGCAGCCCCAGCATTTT
TRBJ1-2	many	TRBV28	TRBD1	CASSVTGVGGYTF	TGTGCCAGCAGTGTAACAGGGGTGGGAGGCTACACCTTC
TRBJ2-7	.	TRBV29-1	.	CSVEFRRVSSYEQYF	TGCAGCGTTGAATTCCGTCGGGTGAGCTCCTACGAGCAGTACTTC
TRBJ2-7	many	TRBV28	TRBD1	CASSGDRAYEQYF	TGTGCCAGCAGTGGGGACAGAGCCTACGAGCAGTACTTC
TRBJ2-5	many	TRBV28	TRBD2	CASSLAGEQETQYF	TGTGCCAGCAGTTTAGCGGGGGAACAAGAGACCCAGTACTTC
TRBJ2-2	few	TRBV19	.	CASSILNTGELFF	TGTGCCAGTAGTATACTCAACACCGGGGAGCTGTTTTTT
TRBJ1-1	many	TRBV27	.	CASSSTWRVEAFF	TGTGCCAGCAGTTCTACGTGGAGGGTGGAAGCTTTCTTT
TRBJ2-2	many	TRBV11-2	.	CASSPARTGELFF	TGTGCCAGCAGCCCCGCCCGTACCGGGGAGCTGTTTTTT
TRBJ1-4	many	TRBV2	TRBD1	CASRETGAKVGLFF	TGTGCCAGCAGGGAAACAGGGGCCAAAGTGGGACTGTTTTTT
TRBJ1-5	many	TRBV2	.	CASEENYSNQPQHF	TGTGCCAGCGAGGAAAACTATAGCAATCAGCCCCAGCATTTT
TRBJ1-1	.	TRBV5-5	.	CASSLIVGQGGNTEAFF	TGTGCCAGCAGCTTGATTGTTGGCCAGGGTGGAAACACTGAAGCTTTCTTT
TRBJ1-2	.	TRBV6-5	TRBD1	CASSYGAGGEYGYTF	TGTGCCAGCAGTTACGGCGCAGGGGGTGAATATGGCTACACCTTC
TRBJ2-1	.	TRBV7-9	.	CASSLLAGYNEQFF	TGTGCCAGCAGCCTACTTGCGGGGTACAATGAGCAGTTCTTC
TRBJ2-7	.	TRBV3-1	.	CASSQARNSYEQYF	TGTGCCAGCAGCCAAGCCAGGAACTCCTACGAGCAGTACTTC
TRBJ2-3	.	TRBV28	TRBD2	CASSSQRGGHTDTQYF	TGTGCCAGCAGTTCCCAGCGGGGAGGTCACACAGATACGCAGTATTTT